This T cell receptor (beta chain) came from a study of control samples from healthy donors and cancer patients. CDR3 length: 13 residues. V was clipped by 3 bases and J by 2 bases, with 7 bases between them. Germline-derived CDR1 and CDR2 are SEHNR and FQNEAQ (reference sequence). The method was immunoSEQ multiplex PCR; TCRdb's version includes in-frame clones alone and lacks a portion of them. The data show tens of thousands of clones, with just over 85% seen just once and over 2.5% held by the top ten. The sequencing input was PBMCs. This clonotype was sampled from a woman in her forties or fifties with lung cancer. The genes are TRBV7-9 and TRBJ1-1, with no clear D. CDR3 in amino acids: CASSFDANTEAFF. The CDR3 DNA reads TGTGCCAGCAGCTTTGACGCTAACACTGAAGCTTTCTTT.